What follows is one TCR beta chain and its context. No antigen is known for it. This record comes from a study of beta chain features in type 1 diabetes. Study outcomes and limitations: In cDNA sequencing, cells with high TCR expression could be over-represented.

Sequenced material consisted of expressed TCRB transcripts (all of the isolated RNA was reverse transcribed). The assay was immunoSEQ multiplex PCR, and TCRdb's table has in-frame clones only and misses some. The sample has a few hundred thousand clones; around a quarter are singletons. Germline lookup yields CDR1 SQVTM and CDR2 ANQGSEA. Trimming cost V 5 bases and J 1 base, with 14 bases left between them. CDR3 length: 14 residues. This clonotype originated in a young man in good health. The sample comprised central memory CD4+ T cells from blood. The chain joins TRBV29-1 to TRBJ1-1; D perhaps matches TRBD1 (6 bases). The CDR3 coding sequence is TGCAGCGTTCCTCCGGGGGGGCCGAACACTGAAGCTTTCTTT. Its protein is CSVPPGGPNTEAFF.